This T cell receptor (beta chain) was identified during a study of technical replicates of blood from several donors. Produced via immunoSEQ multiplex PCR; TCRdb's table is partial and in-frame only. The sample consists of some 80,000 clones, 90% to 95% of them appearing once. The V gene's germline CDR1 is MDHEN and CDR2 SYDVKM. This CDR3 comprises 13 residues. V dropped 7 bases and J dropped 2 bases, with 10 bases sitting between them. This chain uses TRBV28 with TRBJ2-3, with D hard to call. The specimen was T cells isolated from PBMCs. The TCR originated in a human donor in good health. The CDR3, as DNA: TGTGCCAGCACGAGGTCGTACACAGATACGCAGTATTTT. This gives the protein CASTRSYTDTQYF.